The present T cell receptor (beta chain) was sequenced within a study of cytomegalovirus exposure and HLA in healthy donors. As concerns this clone: Its antigen remains unidentified.

Trimming took off 6 bases at V and 3 bases at J, with 11 bases between the two ends. CDR3 length: 13 amino acids. The germline V gene encodes CDR1 MNHEY and CDR2 SMNVEV (reference sequence). Primers included in the PCR were 60 Vbeta and 13 Jbeta primers. Original handling: About 10 million of some 80 million unique TCR beta chains were shared, per a later count. Libraries were prepared by immunoSEQ multiplex PCR; TCRdb keeps only in-frame clonotypes and omits some of them. The V and J calls and clone size are taken from that table; D and trimming were inferred from the DNA. The sample holds 180,000 or so clones, 82% seen once. Regarding the study as a whole: Earlier analysis found most TCR beta V segments productive about 90% or about 30% of the time. CMV serostatus stood as the only immune exposure information on hand. It was taken for granted in presence/absence analyses that sequencing depth across donors was roughly uniform.

The sample taken for sequencing was PBMCs. The genes are TRBV27 and TRBJ1-1; D is ambiguous. The sequence was collected from a boy between 2 and 10 years old in good health and CMV-seronegative. For the CDR3, the DNA is TGTGCCAGCAGCCGAGCGGTAGACACTGAAGCTTTCTTT. Residues: CASSRAVDTEAFF.